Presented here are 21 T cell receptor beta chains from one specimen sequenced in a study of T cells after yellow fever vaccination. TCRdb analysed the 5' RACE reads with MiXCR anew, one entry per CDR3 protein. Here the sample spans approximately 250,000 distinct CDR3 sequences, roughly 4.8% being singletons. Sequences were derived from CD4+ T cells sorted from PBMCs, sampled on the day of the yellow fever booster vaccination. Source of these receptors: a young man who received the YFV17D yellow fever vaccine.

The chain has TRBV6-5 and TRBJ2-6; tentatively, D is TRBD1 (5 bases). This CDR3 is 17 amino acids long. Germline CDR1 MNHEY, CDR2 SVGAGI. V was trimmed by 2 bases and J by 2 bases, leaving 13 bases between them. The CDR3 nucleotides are TGTGCCAGCAGTTACAGGAGAGACAGCGCTGGGGCCAACGTCCTGACTTTC. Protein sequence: CASSYRRDSAGANVLTF.

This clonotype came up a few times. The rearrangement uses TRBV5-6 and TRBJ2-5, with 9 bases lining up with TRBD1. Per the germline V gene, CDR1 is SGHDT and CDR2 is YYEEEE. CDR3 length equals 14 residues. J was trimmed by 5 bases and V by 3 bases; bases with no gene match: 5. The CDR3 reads CASSSTGGGETQYF. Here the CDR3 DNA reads TGTGCCAGCAGCTCGACAGGGGGTGGGGAGACCCAGTACTTC.

CDR3 in DNA: TGTGCCAGCACCCGATCCACTTCGTACCAAGAGACCCAGTACTTC. This codes for CASTRSTSYQETQYF. The rearrangement joins TRBV12-3 or TRBV12-4 to TRBJ2-5; D unclear. This CDR3 is 15 amino acids long. V was clipped by 7 bases and J by 0 bases, with 15 bases between them.

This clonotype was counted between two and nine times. The CDR3 DNA reads TGTGCCAGCAGCCAAGGGGCATCCTCTGGAAACACCATATATTTT. Its protein product is CASSQGASSGNTIYF. The V gene is TRBV3-1, the J gene TRBJ1-3, with D unclear. Trimming left V 1 base short and J 0 bases short, with 7 bases between. Germline V gene sequence: CDR1 LGHDT, CDR2 YNNKEL (reference sequence). The CDR3 is 15 amino acids.

DNA of the CDR3: TGTGCCAGCAGCGTCAATCCTGGGGCAAGTCAGCCCCAGCATTTT. Translating gives CASSVNPGASQPQHF. The chain combines TRBV9 with TRBJ1-5; D is perhaps TRBD1 (5 bases). CDR1 and CDR2 from the germline V gene are SGDLS and YYNGEE. The V end lost 2 bases, the J end lost 6 bases, and 15 bases lay between the germline ends. There are 15 residues in the CDR3.

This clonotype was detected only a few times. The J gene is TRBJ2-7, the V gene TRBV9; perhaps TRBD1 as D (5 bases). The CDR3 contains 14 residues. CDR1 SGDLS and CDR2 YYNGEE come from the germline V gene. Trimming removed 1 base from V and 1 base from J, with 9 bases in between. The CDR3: CASSVRGFSYEQYF. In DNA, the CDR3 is TGTGCCAGCAGCGTAAGGGGCTTTTCCTACGAGCAGTACTTC.

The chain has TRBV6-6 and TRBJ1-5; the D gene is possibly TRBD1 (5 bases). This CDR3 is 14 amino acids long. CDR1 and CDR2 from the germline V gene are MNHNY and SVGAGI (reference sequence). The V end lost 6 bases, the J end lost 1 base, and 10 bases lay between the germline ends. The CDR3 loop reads CASRPTGSNQPQHF. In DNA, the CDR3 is TGTGCCAGCAGGCCAACAGGAAGCAATCAGCCCCAGCATTTT.

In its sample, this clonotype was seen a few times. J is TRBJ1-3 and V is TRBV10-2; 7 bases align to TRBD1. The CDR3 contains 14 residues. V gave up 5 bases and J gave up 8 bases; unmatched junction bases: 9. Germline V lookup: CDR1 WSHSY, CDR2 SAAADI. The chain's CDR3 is CASSLDRAWDTIYF. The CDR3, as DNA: TGCGCCAGCAGTCTCGACAGGGCGTGGGACACCATATATTTT.

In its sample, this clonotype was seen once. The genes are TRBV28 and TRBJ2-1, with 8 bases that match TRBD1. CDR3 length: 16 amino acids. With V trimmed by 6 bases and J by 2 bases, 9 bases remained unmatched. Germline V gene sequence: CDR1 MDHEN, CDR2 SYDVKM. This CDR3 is CASSPPAGGAYNEQFF. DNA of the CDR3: TGTGCCAGCAGCCCTCCCGCAGGGGGCGCCTACAATGAGCAGTTCTTC. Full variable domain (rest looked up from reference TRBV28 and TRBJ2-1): DVKVTQSSRYLVKRTGEKVFLECVQDMDHENMFWYRQDPGLGLRLIYFSYDVKMKEKGDIPEGYSVSREKKERFSLILESASTNQTSMYLCASSPPAGGAYNEQFFGPGTRLTVL.

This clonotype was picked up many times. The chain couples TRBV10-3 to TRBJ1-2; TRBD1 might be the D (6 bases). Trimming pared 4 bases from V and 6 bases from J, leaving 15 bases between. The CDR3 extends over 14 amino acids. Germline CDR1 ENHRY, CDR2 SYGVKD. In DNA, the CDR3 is TGTGCCATCAGTGCGTCGGGGGGGGCGGATGGCTACACCTTC. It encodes CAISASGGADGYTF.

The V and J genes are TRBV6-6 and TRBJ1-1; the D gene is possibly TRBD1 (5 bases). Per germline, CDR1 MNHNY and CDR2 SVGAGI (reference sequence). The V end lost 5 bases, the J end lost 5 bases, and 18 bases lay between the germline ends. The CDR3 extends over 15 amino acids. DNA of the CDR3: TGTGCCAGCAGTCCTCCGGGCAGGGCGGTTACTGAAGCTTTCTTT. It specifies CASSPPGRAVTEAFF.

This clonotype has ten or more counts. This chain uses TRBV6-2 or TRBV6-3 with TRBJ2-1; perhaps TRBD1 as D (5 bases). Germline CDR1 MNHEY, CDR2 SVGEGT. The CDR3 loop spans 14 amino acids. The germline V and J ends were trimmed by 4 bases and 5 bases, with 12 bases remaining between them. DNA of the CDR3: TGTGCCAGCAGTTTTAGGGGTAGGCACAATGAGCAGTTCTTC. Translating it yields CASSFRGRHNEQFF.

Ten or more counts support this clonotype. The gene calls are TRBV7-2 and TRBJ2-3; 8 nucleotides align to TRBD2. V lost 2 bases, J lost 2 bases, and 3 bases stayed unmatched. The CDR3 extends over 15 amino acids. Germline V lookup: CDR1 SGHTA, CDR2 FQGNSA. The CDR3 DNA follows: TGTGCCAGCAGCTTACGGGGGGGGTTCACAGATACGCAGTATTTT. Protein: CASSLRGGFTDTQYF.

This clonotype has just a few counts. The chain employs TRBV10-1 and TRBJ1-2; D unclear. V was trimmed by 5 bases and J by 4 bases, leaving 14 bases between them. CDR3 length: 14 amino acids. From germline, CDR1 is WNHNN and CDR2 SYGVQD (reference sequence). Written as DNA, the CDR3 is TGCGCCAGCAGTCCCCGACGACAAGCCTATGGCTACACCTTC. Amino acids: CASSPRRQAYGYTF.

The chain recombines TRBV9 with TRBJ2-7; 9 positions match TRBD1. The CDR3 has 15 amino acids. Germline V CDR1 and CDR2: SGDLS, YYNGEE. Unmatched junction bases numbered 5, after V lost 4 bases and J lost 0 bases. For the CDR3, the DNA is TGTGCCAGCAGCTTTGGACAGGGGAGCTCCTACGAGCAGTACTTC. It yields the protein CASSFGQGSSYEQYF.

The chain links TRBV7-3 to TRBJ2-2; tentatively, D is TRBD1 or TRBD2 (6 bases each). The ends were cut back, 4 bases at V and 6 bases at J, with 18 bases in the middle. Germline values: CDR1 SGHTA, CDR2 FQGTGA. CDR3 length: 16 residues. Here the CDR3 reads CASSSTGRRISGELFF. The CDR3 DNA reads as TGTGCCAGCAGCTCAACAGGGAGGAGGATCTCCGGGGAGCTGTTTTTT. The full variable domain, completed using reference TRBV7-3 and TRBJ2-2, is GAGVSQTPSNKVTEKGKYVELRCDPISGHTALYWYRQSLGQGPEFLIYFQGTGAADDSGLPNDRFFAVRPEGSVSTLKIQRTERGDSAVYLCASSSTGRRISGELFFGEGSRLTVL.

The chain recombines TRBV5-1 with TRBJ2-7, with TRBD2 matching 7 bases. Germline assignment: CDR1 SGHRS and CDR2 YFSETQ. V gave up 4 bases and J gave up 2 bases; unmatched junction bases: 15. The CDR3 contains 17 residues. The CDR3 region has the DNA TGCGCCAGCAGCCCACCCATGACGGGAGGAGATACCTACGAGCAGTACTTC. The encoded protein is CASSPPMTGGDTYEQYF.

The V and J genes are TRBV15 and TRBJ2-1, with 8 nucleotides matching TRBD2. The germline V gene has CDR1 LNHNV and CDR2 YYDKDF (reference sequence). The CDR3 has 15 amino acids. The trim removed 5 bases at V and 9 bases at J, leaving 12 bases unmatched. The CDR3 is CATSVPGLVASEQFF. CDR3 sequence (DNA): TGTGCCACCAGCGTCCCGGGACTAGTCGCGAGTGAGCAGTTCTTC.

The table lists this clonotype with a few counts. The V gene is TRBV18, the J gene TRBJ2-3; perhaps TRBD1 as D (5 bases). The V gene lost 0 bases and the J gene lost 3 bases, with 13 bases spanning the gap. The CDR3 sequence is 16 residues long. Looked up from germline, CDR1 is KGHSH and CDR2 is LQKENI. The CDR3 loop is CASSPPPAGYTDTQYF. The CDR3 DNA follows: TGTGCCAGCTCACCACCGCCGGCAGGGTATACAGATACGCAGTATTTT.

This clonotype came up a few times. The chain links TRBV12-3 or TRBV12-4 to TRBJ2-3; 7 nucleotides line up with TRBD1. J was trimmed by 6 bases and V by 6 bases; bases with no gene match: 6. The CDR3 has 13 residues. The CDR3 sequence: CASRLTGQDTQYF. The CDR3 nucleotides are TGTGCCAGCAGGCTGACAGGGCAGGATACGCAGTATTTT.

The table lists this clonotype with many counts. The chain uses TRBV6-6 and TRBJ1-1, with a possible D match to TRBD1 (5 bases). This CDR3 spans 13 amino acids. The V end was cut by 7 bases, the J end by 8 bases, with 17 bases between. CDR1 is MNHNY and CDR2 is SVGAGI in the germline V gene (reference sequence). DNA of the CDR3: TGTGCCAGCACCCCTGGGACGGGGACCGAAGCTTTCTTT. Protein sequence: CASTPGTGTEAFF.